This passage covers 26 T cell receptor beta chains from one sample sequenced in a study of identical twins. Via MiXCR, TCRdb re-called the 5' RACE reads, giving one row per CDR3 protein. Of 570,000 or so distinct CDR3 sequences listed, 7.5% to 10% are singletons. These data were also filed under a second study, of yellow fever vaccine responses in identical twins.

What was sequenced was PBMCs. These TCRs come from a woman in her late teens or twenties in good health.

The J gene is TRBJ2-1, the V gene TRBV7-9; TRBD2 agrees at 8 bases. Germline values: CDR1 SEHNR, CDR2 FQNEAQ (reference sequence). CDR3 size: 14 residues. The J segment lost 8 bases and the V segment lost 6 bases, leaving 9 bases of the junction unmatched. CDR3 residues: CASSAGTSGDEQFF. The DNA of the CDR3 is TGTGCCAGCAGTGCCGGGACTAGTGGCGATGAGCAGTTCTTC. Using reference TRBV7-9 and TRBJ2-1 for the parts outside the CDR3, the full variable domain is DTGVSQNPRHKITKRGQNVTFRCDPISEHNRLYWYRQTLGQGPEFLTYFQNEAQLEKSRLLSDRFSAERPKGSFSTLEIQRTEQGDSAMYLCASSAGTSGDEQFFGPGTRLTVL.

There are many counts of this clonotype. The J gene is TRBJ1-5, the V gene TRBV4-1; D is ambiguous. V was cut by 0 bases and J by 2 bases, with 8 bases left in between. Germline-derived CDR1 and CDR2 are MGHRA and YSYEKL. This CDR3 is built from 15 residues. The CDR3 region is CASSQDPGGNQPQHF. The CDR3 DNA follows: TGCGCCAGCAGCCAAGATCCCGGGGGCAATCAGCCCCAGCATTTT.

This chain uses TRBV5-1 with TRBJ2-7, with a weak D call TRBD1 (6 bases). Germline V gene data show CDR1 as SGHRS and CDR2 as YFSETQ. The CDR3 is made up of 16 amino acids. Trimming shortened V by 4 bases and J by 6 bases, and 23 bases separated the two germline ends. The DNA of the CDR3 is TGCGCCAGCAGCCCGCTGGGGACAAATCTGTCTCCCGAGCAGTACTTC. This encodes CASSPLGTNLSPEQYF.

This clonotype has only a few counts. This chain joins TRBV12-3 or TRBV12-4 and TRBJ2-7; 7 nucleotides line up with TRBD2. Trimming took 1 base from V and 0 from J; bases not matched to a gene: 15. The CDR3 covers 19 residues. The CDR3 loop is CASSLGPGAASGSSYEQYF. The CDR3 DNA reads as TGTGCCAGCAGTTTAGGGCCCGGGGCGGCTAGCGGCAGCTCCTACGAGCAGTACTTC.

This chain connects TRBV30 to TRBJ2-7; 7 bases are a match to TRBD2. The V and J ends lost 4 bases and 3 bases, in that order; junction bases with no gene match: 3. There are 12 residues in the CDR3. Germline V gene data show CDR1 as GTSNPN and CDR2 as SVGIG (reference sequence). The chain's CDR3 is CAWTSGLYEQYF. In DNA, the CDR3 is TGTGCCTGGACTAGCGGCCTCTACGAGCAGTACTTC.

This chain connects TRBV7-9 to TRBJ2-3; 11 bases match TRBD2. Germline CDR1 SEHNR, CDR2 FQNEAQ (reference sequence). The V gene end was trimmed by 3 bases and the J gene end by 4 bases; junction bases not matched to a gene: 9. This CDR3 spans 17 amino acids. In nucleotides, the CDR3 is TGTGCCAGCAGCTTTAGCCGACTAGCGGGACGCCCAGATACGCAGTATTTT. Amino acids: CASSFSRLAGRPDTQYF. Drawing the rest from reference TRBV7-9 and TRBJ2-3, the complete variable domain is DTGVSQNPRHKITKRGQNVTFRCDPISEHNRLYWYRQTLGQGPEFLTYFQNEAQLEKSRLLSDRFSAERPKGSFSTLEIQRTEQGDSAMYLCASSFSRLAGRPDTQYFGPGTRLTVL.

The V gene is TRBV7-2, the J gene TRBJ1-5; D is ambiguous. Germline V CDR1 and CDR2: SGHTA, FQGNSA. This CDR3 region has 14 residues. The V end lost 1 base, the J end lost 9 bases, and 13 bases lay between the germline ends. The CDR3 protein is CASSLEGSLPPQHF. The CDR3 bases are TGTGCCAGCAGCTTAGAAGGCAGTCTACCGCCCCAGCATTTT.

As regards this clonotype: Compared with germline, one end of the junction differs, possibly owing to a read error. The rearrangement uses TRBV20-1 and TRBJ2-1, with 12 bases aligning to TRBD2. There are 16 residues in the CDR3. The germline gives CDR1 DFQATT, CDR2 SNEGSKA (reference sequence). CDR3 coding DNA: TGCAGTGTTAGACTTAGACTAGCGGGAGCCTACAATGAGCAGTTCTTC. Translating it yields CSVRLRLAGAYNEQFF.

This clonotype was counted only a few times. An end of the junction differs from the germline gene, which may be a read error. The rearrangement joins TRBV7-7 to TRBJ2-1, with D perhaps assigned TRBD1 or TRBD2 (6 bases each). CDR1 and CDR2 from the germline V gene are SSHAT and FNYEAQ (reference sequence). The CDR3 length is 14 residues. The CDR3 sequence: CASSPSWGAYEQFF. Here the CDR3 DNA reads TGTGCTAGCAGCCCCTCGTGGGGGGCTTATGAGCAGTTCTTC. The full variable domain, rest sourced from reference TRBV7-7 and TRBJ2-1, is GAGVSQSPRYKVTKRGQDVTLRCDPISSHATLYWYQQALGQGPEFLTYFNYEAQPDKSGLPSDRFSAERPEGSISTLTIQRTEQRDSAMYRCASSPSWGAYEQFFGPGTRLTVL.

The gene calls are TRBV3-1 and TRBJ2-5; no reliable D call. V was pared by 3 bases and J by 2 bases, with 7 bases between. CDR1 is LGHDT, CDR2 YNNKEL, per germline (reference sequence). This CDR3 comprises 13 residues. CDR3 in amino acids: CASSHRLQETQYF. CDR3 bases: TGTGCCAGCAGCCATCGGTTACAAGAGACCCAGTACTTC.

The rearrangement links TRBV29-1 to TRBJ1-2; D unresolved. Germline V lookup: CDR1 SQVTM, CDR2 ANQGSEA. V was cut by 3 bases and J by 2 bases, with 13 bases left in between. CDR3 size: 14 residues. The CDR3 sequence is CSVDPGYSNYGYTF. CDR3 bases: TGCAGCGTTGATCCAGGCTACTCAAACTATGGCTACACCTTC.

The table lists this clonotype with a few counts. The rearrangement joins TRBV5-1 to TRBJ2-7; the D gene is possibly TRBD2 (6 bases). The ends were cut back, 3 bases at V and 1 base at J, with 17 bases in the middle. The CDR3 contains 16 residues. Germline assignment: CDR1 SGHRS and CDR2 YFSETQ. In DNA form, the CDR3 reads TGCGCCAGCAGCTGGGGCGGGACGGCGAGTTCCTACGAGCAGTACTTC. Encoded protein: CASSWGGTASSYEQYF.

This CDR3 reads CSVSQGSGYTF. The CDR3 region has the DNA TGCAGCGTTTCACAGGGGAGCGGCTACACCTTC. The chain employs TRBV29-1 and TRBJ1-2; 7 bases fit TRBD1. CDR3 length: 11 residues. Per germline, CDR1 SQVTM and CDR2 ANQGSEA. The ends lost 5 bases at V and 8 bases at J; junction bases unmatched: 5.

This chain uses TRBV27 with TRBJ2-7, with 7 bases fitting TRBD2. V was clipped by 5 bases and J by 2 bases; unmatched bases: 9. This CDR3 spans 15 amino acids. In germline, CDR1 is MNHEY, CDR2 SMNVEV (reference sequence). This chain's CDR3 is CASSPSQRGPYEQYF. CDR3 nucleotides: TGTGCCAGCAGTCCCAGCCAGCGGGGACCCTACGAGCAGTACTTC.

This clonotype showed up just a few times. CDR3 region: CASSFLGLGGEAFF. As DNA, the CDR3 is TGTGCCAGCAGTTTTTTGGGTTTGGGAGGTGAAGCTTTCTTT. The chain links TRBV28 to TRBJ1-1; D is unclear. The germline CDR1 and CDR2 sequences are MDHEN and SYDVKM. Trimming removed 3 bases from V and 7 bases from J, with 15 bases in between. The CDR3 spans 14 residues.

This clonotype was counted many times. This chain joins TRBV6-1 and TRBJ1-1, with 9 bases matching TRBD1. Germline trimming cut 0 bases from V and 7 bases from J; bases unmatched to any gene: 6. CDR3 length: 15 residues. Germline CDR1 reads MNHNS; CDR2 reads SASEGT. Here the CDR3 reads CASSEARGTGIEAFF. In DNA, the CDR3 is TGTGCCAGCAGTGAAGCGCGGGGGACAGGGATTGAAGCTTTCTTT.

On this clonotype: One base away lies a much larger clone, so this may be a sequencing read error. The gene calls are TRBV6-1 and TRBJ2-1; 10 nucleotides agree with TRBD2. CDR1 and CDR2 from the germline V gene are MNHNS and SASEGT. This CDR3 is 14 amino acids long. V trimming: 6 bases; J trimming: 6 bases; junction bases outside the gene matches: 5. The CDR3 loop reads CASSSSGSGNEQFF. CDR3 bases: TGTGCCAGCAGCTCTAGCGGGAGCGGCAATGAGCAGTTCTTC.

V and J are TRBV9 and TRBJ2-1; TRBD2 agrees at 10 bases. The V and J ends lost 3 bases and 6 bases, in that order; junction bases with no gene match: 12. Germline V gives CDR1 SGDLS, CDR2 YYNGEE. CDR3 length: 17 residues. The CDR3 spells CASSERPGLASTNEQFF. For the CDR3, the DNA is TGTGCCAGCAGCGAGCGGCCGGGACTAGCGTCCACCAATGAGCAGTTCTTC.

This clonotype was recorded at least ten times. CDR3 DNA: TGCAGCGTTTACCGGGACAGAACCCTCAATGAGCAGTTCTTC. Translated, it gives CSVYRDRTLNEQFF. The chain combines TRBV29-1 with TRBJ2-1, with 7 bases that match TRBD1. J gave up 6 bases and V 5 bases, and 10 bases lay outside the gene matches. Germline CDR1 reads SQVTM; CDR2 reads ANQGSEA. The CDR3 contains 14 residues.

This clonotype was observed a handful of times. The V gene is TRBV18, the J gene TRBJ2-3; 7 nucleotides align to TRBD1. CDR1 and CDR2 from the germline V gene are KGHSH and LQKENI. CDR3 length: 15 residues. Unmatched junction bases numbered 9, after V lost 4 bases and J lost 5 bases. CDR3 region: CASSRQGPNGDTQYF. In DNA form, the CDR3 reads TGTGCCAGCTCACGACAGGGTCCCAATGGAGATACGCAGTATTTT.

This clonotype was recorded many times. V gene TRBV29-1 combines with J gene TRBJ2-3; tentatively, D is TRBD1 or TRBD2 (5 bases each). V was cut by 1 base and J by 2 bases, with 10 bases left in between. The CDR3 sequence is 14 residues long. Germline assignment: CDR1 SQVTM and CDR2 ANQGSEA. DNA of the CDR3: TGCAGCGTTGAAGGGGACGCAAACACAGATACGCAGTATTTT. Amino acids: CSVEGDANTDTQYF.

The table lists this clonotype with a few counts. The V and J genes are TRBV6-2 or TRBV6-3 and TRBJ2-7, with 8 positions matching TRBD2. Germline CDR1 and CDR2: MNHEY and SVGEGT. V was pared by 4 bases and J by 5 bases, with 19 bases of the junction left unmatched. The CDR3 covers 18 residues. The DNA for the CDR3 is TGTGCCAGCAGTTCAACCCGCGGACTAGCCTTGGTGCCCAACGAGCAGTACTTC. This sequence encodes CASSSTRGLALVPNEQYF.

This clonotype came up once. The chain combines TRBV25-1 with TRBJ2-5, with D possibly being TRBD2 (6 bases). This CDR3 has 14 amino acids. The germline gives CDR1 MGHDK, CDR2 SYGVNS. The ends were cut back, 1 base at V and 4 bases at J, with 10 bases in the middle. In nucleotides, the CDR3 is TGTGCCAGCAGTGAATGGGAGGAAGTAGAGACCCAGTACTTC. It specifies CASSEWEEVETQYF.

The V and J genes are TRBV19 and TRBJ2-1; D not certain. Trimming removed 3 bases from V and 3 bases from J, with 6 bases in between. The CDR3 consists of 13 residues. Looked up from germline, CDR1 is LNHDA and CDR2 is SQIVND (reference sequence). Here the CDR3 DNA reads TGTGCCAGTAGTATCTCCGACTACAATGAGCAGTTCTTC. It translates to CASSISDYNEQFF.

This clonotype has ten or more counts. The CDR3 spells CASSLKAGRSNEQFF. CDR3 DNA: TGCGCCAGCAGCCTAAAAGCGGGACGAAGCAATGAGCAGTTCTTC. The V and J genes are TRBV4-1 and TRBJ2-1; TRBD2 agrees at 7 bases. The CDR3 is made up of 15 amino acids. CDR1 and CDR2 (germline): MGHRA, YSYEKL. After removal of 4 bases from V and 6 bases from J, the junction contained 9 bases not matched to a gene.

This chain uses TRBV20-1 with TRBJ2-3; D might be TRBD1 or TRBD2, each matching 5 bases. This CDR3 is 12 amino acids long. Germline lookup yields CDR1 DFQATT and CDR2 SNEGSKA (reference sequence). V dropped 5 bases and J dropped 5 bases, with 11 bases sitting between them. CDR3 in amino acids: CSAPLRGDTQYF. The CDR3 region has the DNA TGCAGTGCTCCTTTGAGGGGAGATACGCAGTATTTT.